This TCR beta chain was sequenced during a study of T cells in localized non-small cell lung cancer. Germline V gives CDR1 SGHTA, CDR2 FQGTGA. The CDR3 has 13 residues. The V gene lost 4 bases and the J gene lost 5 bases, with 11 bases spanning the gap. Produced via immunoSEQ multiplex PCR; TCRdb's table is partial and in-frame only. The repertoire holds 41,000 or so clones, with roughly 90% as singletons. Broader study findings: Paired adjacent lung recovered a median approximately 57 of the top 100 tumor clones. Among the tissues sampled, uninvolved adjacent lung had the highest T cell clonality, above tumor.

Points on this clone: What it recognizes is unknown.

The sample in question was peripheral blood, obtained before any cancer treatment. The receptor's source is a female donor at least 60 years old with stage I squamous cell lung carcinoma. V usage is TRBV7-3 and J usage is TRBJ1-2, with D hard to call. CDR3 sequence (DNA): TGTGCCAGCAGCTCCGGCAGAGGGTATGGCTACACCTTC. It codes for CASSSGRGYGYTF.